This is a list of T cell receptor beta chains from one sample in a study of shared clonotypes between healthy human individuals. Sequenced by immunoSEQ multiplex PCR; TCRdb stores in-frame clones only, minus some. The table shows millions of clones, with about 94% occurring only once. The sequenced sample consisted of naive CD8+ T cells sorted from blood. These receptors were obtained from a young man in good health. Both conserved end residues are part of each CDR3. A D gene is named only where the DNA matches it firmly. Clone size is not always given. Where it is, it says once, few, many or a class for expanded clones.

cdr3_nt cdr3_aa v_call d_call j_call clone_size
TGCGCCAGCAGCTTGGCCACCAGGGGGCTGGAAGAGACCCAGTACTTC CASSLATRGLEETQYF TRBV5-1 TRBD1 TRBJ2-5 -
TGTGCCAGCAGTGTGGGTTCCGGGGGCACTGAAGCTTTCTTT CASSVGSGGTEAFF TRBV27 - TRBJ1-1 -
TGTGCCAGCTCACCGACGGGACTCGAACTCTACGAGCAGTACTTC CASSPTGLELYEQYF TRBV18 - TRBJ2-7 -
TGTGCCAGCAGTTACGGAGGGAACAATGAAGCTTTCTTT CASSYGGNNEAFF TRBV6-5 - TRBJ1-1 -
TGTGCCAGCAGCTTAGCGCAGGCGGGATTTGTTACCGGGGAGCTGTTTTTT CASSLAQAGFVTGELFF TRBV7-8 - TRBJ2-2 -
TGTGCCAGCAGCTTAGCCACTGGATCACCCCTCCACTTT CASSLATGSPLHF TRBV11-1 - TRBJ1-6 -
TGCAGCGTTGTGTCCAACACTGAAGCTTTCTTT CSVVSNTEAFF TRBV29-1 - TRBJ1-1 -
TGTGCCAGCAGTGACCCTAGGGCCAACGAGTTAATCGAGCAGTACTTC CASSDPRANELIEQYF TRBV2 - TRBJ2-7 -
TGTGCCAGCAGTCCTAGGACTAGCGGGGGGGTCAATGAGCAGTTCTTC CASSPRTSGGVNEQFF TRBV11-2 TRBD2 TRBJ2-1 once
TGTGCCATCACCACCACAACGGACGCTAACTATGGCTACACCTTC CAITTTTDANYGYTF TRBV10-3 - TRBJ1-2 -
TGTGCCAGCAGCCGTGGACAGGGGGCTCGTGAGCAGTACTTC CASSRGQGAREQYF TRBV9 TRBD1 TRBJ2-7 -
TGTGCCAGCAGCGGGACCCGGGACAGGGGTAGCGGGGCCAACGTCCTGACTTTC CASSGTRDRGSGANVLTF TRBV7-9 TRBD1 TRBJ2-6 -
TGTGCCAGTAGTCGGTTGGGGGTAAGCACAGATACGCAGTATTTT CASSRLGVSTDTQYF TRBV19 - TRBJ2-3 -
TGTGCCGTCCGACGGGAAATGAACACTGAAGCTTTCTTT CAVRREMNTEAFF TRBV10-3 - TRBJ1-1 -
TGTGCCTGGAGCCAGGGTAGCGGGAGTCTCAATGAGCAGTTCTTC CAWSQGSGSLNEQFF TRBV30 TRBD2 TRBJ2-1 -
TGTGCCAGCAGTTACGGGCCCACAGATACGCAGTATTTT CASSYGPTDTQYF TRBV6-6 - TRBJ2-3 -
TGTGCCACCAGCAGAAGTGACAGGGAGAGGTATGGCTACACCTTC CATSRSDRERYGYTF TRBV15 TRBD1 TRBJ1-2 -
TGTGCCAGCAGCTTAGCGACAGGGGATTCACCCCTCCACTTT CASSLATGDSPLHF TRBV7-9 TRBD1 TRBJ1-6 once
TGCGCCAGCAGCTTGGCCGAAACTGAAGCTTTCTTT CASSLAETEAFF TRBV5-1 - TRBJ1-1 -
TGTGCCAGCAGCCAAACAGGGATCGCCTACGAGCAGTACTTC CASSQTGIAYEQYF TRBV14 - TRBJ2-7 -
TGTGCCAGCAGTTACTCGAGGGGGGCCACAGATACGCAGTATTTT CASSYSRGATDTQYF TRBV6-5 - TRBJ2-3 -
TGCGCCAGCAGCCTCATAGGGGGCAGCCAAGAGACCCAGTACTTC CASSLIGGSQETQYF TRBV4-1 TRBD1 TRBJ2-5 once
TGTGCCAGTAGTATAGACACCGAACATCAGCCCCAGCATTTT CASSIDTEHQPQHF TRBV19 - TRBJ1-5 -
TGTGCCAGCAGTTTACTAGCGGGGTTCTACAATGAGCAGTTCTTC CASSLLAGFYNEQFF TRBV27 TRBD2 TRBJ2-1 -
TGTGCCAGCTCGCCAATAGCGGGAGAGGTTGACAATGAGCAGTTCTTC CASSPIAGEVDNEQFF TRBV18 TRBD2 TRBJ2-1 -
TGTGCTAGTGGTTTGGTACCAGGGGAGGGGTTCAATCAGCCCCAGCATTTT CASGLVPGEGFNQPQHF TRBV12-5 - TRBJ1-5 once
TGCGCCAGCAGTGATAGCTACACCGGGGAGCTGTTTTTT CASSDSYTGELFF TRBV10-2 - TRBJ2-2 once
TGCGCCAGCAGCCAAGTTAGACAGGGGACCTACGAGCAGTACTTC CASSQVRQGTYEQYF TRBV4-1 TRBD1 TRBJ2-7 -
TGTGCCAGCAGCCAAGATGAGTGGGGGCGGTCGGTCGAGCAGTACTTC CASSQDEWGRSVEQYF TRBV14 - TRBJ2-7 -
TGTGCCAGCAAACCACAGGGGGGCTACGAGCAGTACTTC CASKPQGGYEQYF TRBV5-4 TRBD1 TRBJ2-7 -
TGCGCCAGCAGCCAAGCTTGGGGAGTTCAGCCCCAGCATTTT CASSQAWGVQPQHF TRBV4-3 - TRBJ1-5 -
TGTGCCAGCACAGAACTAGCGGAACTAAACACCGGGGAGCTGTTTTTT CASTELAELNTGELFF TRBV5-6 TRBD2 TRBJ2-2 -
TGTGCCAGCAGCCCAGGACAGCGCACCCCTATTGGCTACACCTTC CASSPGQRTPIGYTF TRBV14 - TRBJ1-2 -
TGTGCCAGCAGTGATGGGACTGGGAGGGATACGCAGTATTTT CASSDGTGRDTQYF TRBV25-1 - TRBJ2-3 -
TGTGCCAGCAGCCCCCCGGGAGGTATCCAAGAGACCCAGTACTTC CASSPPGGIQETQYF TRBV9 TRBD2 TRBJ2-5 once
TGTGCCAGAAGGGGACTAGGCGACAATGAGCAGTTCTTC CARRGLGDNEQFF TRBV2 TRBD2 TRBJ2-1 -
TGTGCCTGGACCTGGGATAACTCTGGAAACACCATATATTTT CAWTWDNSGNTIYF TRBV30 - TRBJ1-3 -
TGTGCCAGCAGCTTACCCGGCGGTCAAGAGACCCAGTACTTC CASSLPGGQETQYF TRBV13 - TRBJ2-5 -
TGTGCCAGCAGGCGTGATCAGGGGGCTGGAAACACCATATATTTT CASRRDQGAGNTIYF TRBV28 TRBD1 TRBJ1-3 -
TGTGCCAGCAGCTTGCAATTGACAGGGTCCGAGCAGTACTTC CASSLQLTGSEQYF TRBV5-6 TRBD1 TRBJ2-7 -
TGCGCCAGCAGCCAGTCCCAAGCGGGAACCTACGAGCAGTACTTC CASSQSQAGTYEQYF TRBV4-1 TRBD2 TRBJ2-7 -
TGTGCCAGCAGTGCACTAGCGGGAGGGCCGGTTTTCGGCAATGAGCAGTTCTTC CASSALAGGPVFGNEQFF TRBV6-1 TRBD2 TRBJ2-1 -
TGCGCCAGCAGCTTGGAAGACACCGGGGAGCTGTTTTTT CASSLEDTGELFF TRBV5-1 - TRBJ2-2 -
TGTGCCAGCAGTGAAGGGCTTCCGGGAGGGACCTACGAGCAGTACTTC CASSEGLPGGTYEQYF TRBV6-1 TRBD2 TRBJ2-7 -
TGTGCCAGCAGCTGGACTAGCGGGGAGGATGAGCAGTTCTTC CASSWTSGEDEQFF TRBV5-4 TRBD2 TRBJ2-1 -
TGTGCCAGCAGCTTAGAGTCTAGGGGTACTGAAGCTTTCTTT CASSLESRGTEAFF TRBV11-2 - TRBJ1-1 -
TGCGCCAGCAGCTTCAACAGCTACGAGCAGTACTTC CASSFNSYEQYF TRBV5-1 - TRBJ2-7 -
TGTGCCAGCAGACCGACAGGGTCCAGCAATCAGCCCCAGCATTTT CASRPTGSSNQPQHF TRBV27 TRBD1 TRBJ1-5 -
TGTGCCAGCAGCTTGGGACAACCGACTGAAGCTTTCTTT CASSLGQPTEAFF TRBV5-6 - TRBJ1-1 -
TGCGCCAGCAGCCAAGATCGAACAGCCTACGAGCAGTACTTC CASSQDRTAYEQYF TRBV4-3 - TRBJ2-7 once
TGTGCTAGCAGCTACCGGGACAGCTACGAGCAGTACTTC CASSYRDSYEQYF TRBV7-7 TRBD1 TRBJ2-7 -
TGTGCCACCTCCGCTAGCGGGGGGCCTGATACGCAGTATTTT CATSASGGPDTQYF TRBV27 TRBD2 TRBJ2-3 -
TGTGCCAGCAGTGGAGGGGTAGTTTTCTACGAGCAGTACTTC CASSGGVVFYEQYF TRBV2 - TRBJ2-7 -